These 18 T cell receptor beta chains came from one sample sequenced in a study of identical twins. TCRdb re-derived calls from the 5' RACE reads in MiXCR, one entry per CDR3 protein. The sample shows 1.5 million or so distinct CDR3 sequences, about 30% of them seen only once. Sequenced input: cord blood. These receptors all stem from a newborn girl in good health.

Concerning this clonotype: This could be a read error, since a much larger clone is one nucleotide away. J is TRBJ2-5 and V is TRBV3-1; the D is unclear. Germline V lookup: CDR1 LGHDT, CDR2 YNNKEL (reference sequence). The CDR3 contains 15 residues. The CDR3 coding sequence is TGTGCCAGCGGCCAAGATACCGGTGCTGCGGAGACCCAGTACTTC. Protein product: CASGQDTGAAETQYF.

On this clonotype itself: This sequence may be a read error, since a much larger clone differs from it by one base. The rearrangement joins TRBV12-5 to TRBJ1-2; D is unresolved. Germline values: CDR1 LGHNT, CDR2 FRNRAP. The CDR3 is made up of 12 amino acids. CDR3 in amino acids: CVRRLRIHGYTF. DNA for the CDR3: TGTGTTAGACGGCTCAGAATCCACGGCTACACCTTC.

This clonotype was counted a single time. This could be a read error, since a much larger clone is one nucleotide away. V usage is TRBV12-3 or TRBV12-4 and J usage is TRBJ2-3, with a weak D call TRBD2 (5 bases). The CDR3 runs to 15 residues. The CDR3 region has the DNA TGTGCCAGCAGACCTCCCCGGCTAGCAACAGATGCGCAGTATTTT. Its protein product is CASRPPRLATDAQYF.

The V gene is TRBV6-2 or TRBV6-3, the J gene TRBJ2-4, with D maybe TRBD1 (6 bases). CDR3 length: 16 residues. The germline V and J ends were trimmed by 6 bases and 0 bases, with 15 bases remaining between them. Germline V gene data show CDR1 as MNHEY and CDR2 as SVGEGT. The CDR3 is CASREAGQLAKNIQYF. In DNA form, the CDR3 reads TGTGCCAGCAGGGAGGCAGGACAGCTAGCCAAAAACATTCAGTACTTC.

The V call is TRBV29-1, the J call TRBJ1-2; D call uncertain. Between the trimmed V and J ends, which lost 4 bases and 7 bases, there was a span of 13 bases. This CDR3 comprises 12 residues. Germline loops: CDR1 SQVTM, CDR2 ANQGSEA. The CDR3 coding sequence is TGCAGCGTTGTTGGATTGCTGAGTGGCTACACCTTC. Protein product: CSVVGLLSGYTF.

CDR3 in DNA: TGTGCCAGCAGCTTAGTGGGACTAGCGGGAGCCTACGAGCAGTACTTC. Residues: CASSLVGLAGAYEQYF. The chain joins TRBV7-2 to TRBJ2-7; 14 bases align to TRBD2. The CDR3 has 16 amino acids. V lost 1 base to trimming and J lost 2 bases; unmatched junction nucleotides: 1. CDR1 is SGHTA and CDR2 is FQGNSA in the germline V gene.

As to this clonotype: This sequence may be a read error, since a much larger clone differs from it by one base. The genes are TRBV4-1 and TRBJ2-7; 7 bases are shared with TRBD2. The ends lost 4 bases at V and 7 bases at J; junction bases unmatched: 19. CDR3 size: 17 residues. Germline CDR1 is MGHRA and CDR2 is YSYEKL. CDR3 in DNA: TGCGCCAGCAGCCTAACGTTAGCGGGCCAATCGTACAATGAGCAGTACTTC. It codes for CASSLTLAGQSYNEQYF.

The chain links TRBV7-6 to TRBJ1-1; 7 nucleotides align to TRBD1. Germline values: CDR1 SGHVS, CDR2 FNYEAQ. The trim removed 5 bases at V and 1 base at J, leaving 7 bases unmatched. The CDR3 runs 15 residues. The DNA for the CDR3 is TGTGCCAGCAGCCTAAGCAGGGGGGGGAACACTGAAGCTTTCTTT. This sequence encodes CASSLSRGGNTEAFF.

This clonotype was seen ten or more times. The chain combines TRBV20-1 with TRBJ1-2, with D perhaps TRBD1 (5 bases). V was pared by 0 bases and J by 0 bases, with 11 bases between. The CDR3 is 15 residues long. In germline, CDR1 is DFQATT, CDR2 SNEGSKA (reference sequence). DNA of the CDR3: TGCAGTGCTAGAGACCCAGGGTCGGCTAACTATGGCTACACCTTC. Translating it yields CSARDPGSANYGYTF.

The V and J genes are TRBV7-9 and TRBJ1-2, with D unresolved. The CDR3 extends over 15 amino acids. V shed 0 bases and J shed 3 bases, with 11 bases lying between them. CDR1 is SEHNR and CDR2 is FQNEAQ in the germline V gene (reference sequence). The CDR3 reads CASSLAGSWDYGYTF. The CDR3 DNA is TGTGCCAGCAGCTTAGCCGGGTCCTGGGACTATGGCTACACCTTC.

The chain links TRBV28 to TRBJ2-7, with TRBD2 matching over 10 bases. This CDR3 has 16 amino acids. V dropped 6 bases and J dropped 0; count of bases not matched to a gene: 8. CDR1 is MDHEN and CDR2 is SYDVKM in the germline V gene. The CDR3 bases are TGTGCCAGCAGCCCTAGGTCTAGCGGGAGCTCCTACGAGCAGTACTTC. It yields the protein CASSPRSSGSSYEQYF.

The J gene is TRBJ2-1, the V gene TRBV3-1; TRBD2 might be the D (6 bases). The J call is doubtful: the DNA matches TRBJ2-7 better. The CDR3 is made up of 17 amino acids. CDR1 is LGHDT, CDR2 YNNKEL, per germline (reference sequence). Here the CDR3 reads CASSQGGSASVTYEQYF. As DNA, the CDR3 is TGTGCCAGCAGCCAAGGTGGAAGTGCTAGCGTTACCTACGAGCAGTACTTC.

Only a few counts were recorded for this clonotype. The V and J genes are TRBV11-2 and TRBJ2-6; D is unclear. Germline V gives CDR1 SGHAT, CDR2 FQNNGV. Trimming cost V 2 bases and J 0 bases, with 11 bases left between them. The CDR3 covers 17 residues. In DNA, the CDR3 is TGTGCCAGCAGCTTAAGCAAACTAAACTCTGGGGCCAACGTCCTGACTTTC. It encodes CASSLSKLNSGANVLTF. The full variable domain, with the rest looked up from reference TRBV11-2 and TRBJ2-6, is EAGVAQSPRYKIIEKRQSVAFWCNPISGHATLYWYQQILGQGPKLLIQFQNNGVVDDSQLPKDRFSAERLKGVDSTLKIQPAKLEDSAVYLCASSLSKLNSGANVLTFGAGSRLTVL.

The chain has TRBV3-1 and TRBJ2-7; no clear D gene. With the DNA end fitting TRBJ2-5 better, the J assignment may be wrong. The CDR3 runs 14 residues. In germline, CDR1 is LGHDT, CDR2 YNNKEL (reference sequence). CDR3 in DNA: TGTGCCAGCAGCCAAGATATGGCAGGCGAGACCCAGTACTTC. Protein product: CASSQDMAGETQYF.

CDR3 sequence (DNA): TGTGCCACCCGACAATTTTTGAACCCTACAGATACGCAGTATTTT. Translated: CATRQFLNPTDTQYF. The chain has TRBV6-5 and TRBJ2-3; the D is unclear. This CDR3 is 15 amino acids long. The V end lost 10 bases, the J end lost 3 bases, and 20 bases lay between the germline ends. CDR1 is MNHEY and CDR2 is SVGAGI in the germline V gene.

The chain is built from TRBV7-2 and TRBJ2-3; 7 nucleotides match TRBD2. The V segment lost 8 bases and the J segment 0 bases; nucleotides outside the gene matches: 5. This CDR3 region has 14 residues. CDR1 is SGHTA and CDR2 is FQGNSA in the germline V gene. CDR3 DNA: TGTGCCAGCGGAGTTAGCGGGAGCACAGATACGCAGTATTTT. Translated: CASGVSGSTDTQYF.

Only a few counts were recorded for this clonotype. This chain uses TRBV6-2 or TRBV6-3 with TRBJ1-2; TRBD1 matches 7 bases. This CDR3 has 15 residues. Per germline, CDR1 MNHEY and CDR2 SVGEGT. V lost 4 bases to trimming and J lost 0 bases; unmatched junction nucleotides: 5. The CDR3 DNA reads as TGTGCCAGCAGTTGGGGACAGCCCTCTAACTATGGCTACACCTTC. It specifies CASSWGQPSNYGYTF.

The chain is built from TRBV29-1 and TRBJ2-7, with D perhaps matching TRBD2 (6 bases). Germline CDR1 is SQVTM and CDR2 is ANQGSEA. CDR3 length: 12 residues. The V end was cut by 6 bases, the J end by 7 bases, with 16 bases between. CDR3 sequence (DNA): TGCAGCGTCCCCGCGGGGTCGGCAGAGCAGTACTTC. Protein: CSVPAGSAEQYF.